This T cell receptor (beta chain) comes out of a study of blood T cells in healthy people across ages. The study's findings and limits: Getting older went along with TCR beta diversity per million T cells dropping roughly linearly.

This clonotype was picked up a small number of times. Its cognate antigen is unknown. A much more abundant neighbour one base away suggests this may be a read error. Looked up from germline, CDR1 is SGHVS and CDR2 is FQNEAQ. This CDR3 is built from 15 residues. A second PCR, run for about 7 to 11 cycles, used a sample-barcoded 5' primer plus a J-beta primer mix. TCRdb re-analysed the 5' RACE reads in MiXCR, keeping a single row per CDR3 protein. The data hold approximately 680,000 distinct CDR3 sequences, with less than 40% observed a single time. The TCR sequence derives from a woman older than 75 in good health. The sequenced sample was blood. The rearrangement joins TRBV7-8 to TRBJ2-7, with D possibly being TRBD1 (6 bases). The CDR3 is CTSSWSGTNFYEQYF. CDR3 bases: TGTACCAGCAGCTGGTCCGGGACAAATTTCTACGAGCAGTACTTC.